This T cell receptor beta chain was captured by sequencing in a study of PD-1 blockade in classical Hodgkin lymphoma. Trimming shortened V by 3 bases and J by 9 bases, and 14 bases separated the two germline ends. From germline, CDR1 is LNHDA and CDR2 SQIVND (reference sequence). There are 13 residues in the CDR3. Study outcomes and limitations: There was a significant rise in CD4+ TCR diversity by C4D1, with no such rise for CD8+.

A word on this clone: Its cognate antigen is unknown.

Assay used: immunoSEQ multiplex PCR; TCRdb lists only in-frame clones, some missing. In the table there are about 24,000 clones, 65% to 90% of which are singletons. Every patient experienced relapse after autologous stem cell transplantation, and brentuximab vedotin exposure varied. Patients showed best responses of complete response, partial response or progressive disease. The sequence came from a human donor with classical Hodgkin lymphoma. The sample was peripheral blood mononuclear cells (PBMCs), taken before the second cycle of nivolumab. This sequence joins TRBV19 and TRBJ1-2; D call uncertain. CDR3 region: CASSILLNPRYTF. The CDR3 nucleotides are TGTGCCAGTAGTATCCTTTTAAATCCTCGCTACACCTTC.